The rows below give T cell receptor beta chains drawn from one sample of a study of OX40 agonist ivuxolimab in advanced cancers. The method was immunoSEQ multiplex PCR; TCRdb's version includes in-frame clones alone and lacks a portion of them. The table includes over 40,000 clones, roughly 80% detected once. The sample here was CD4+ or CD8+ T cells sorted from blood, taken in a trial of the OX40 agonist ivuxolimab. These receptors came from an adult with an advanced solid tumor such as melanoma, head and neck, liver or kidney cancer. Each CDR3 is given with its conserved first and last residue. The D gene is left open where the match is weak. Some rows mark clone size as missing; the rest say once, few, many or name a class of expanded clone.

V,size,D,J,DNA,CDR3
TRBV15,NA,NA,TRBJ1-5,TGTGCCACCAGCAGAGAGGCCACCACGGGCAATCAGCCCCAGCATTTT,CATSREATTGNQPQHF
TRBV19,NA,TRBD2,TRBJ2-1,TGTGCCAGTAGCTCAATTAGCGGGAGGGCCTCCTACAATGAGCAGTTCTTC,CASSSISGRASYNEQFF
TRBV6-6,NA,NA,TRBJ1-1,TGTGCCAGCAGTCACGCCAGCACTGAAGCTTTCTTT,CASSHASTEAFF
TRBV18,NA,NA,TRBJ2-7,TGTGCCAGCTCACCACAAGGGCCCCAGGGTTTTTCTAATGGGCAGTACTTC,CASSPQGPQGFSNGQYF
TRBV11-3,NA,NA,TRBJ2-7,TGTGCCAGCAGCTACAGGGAAAACGAGCAGTACTTC,CASSYRENEQYF
TRBV19,NA,NA,TRBJ2-7,TGTGCCAGTAGCTGGGACATCCGCTACGAGCAGTACTTC,CASSWDIRYEQYF
TRBV2,NA,NA,TRBJ2-3,TGTGCCAGCAGACCGGGTGCAGATACGCAGTATTTT,CASRPGADTQYF
TRBV4-1,once,NA,TRBJ2-7,TGCGCCAGCAGCCAAGATCCGCTAGAAGGGAAGCAGTACTTC,CASSQDPLEGKQYF
TRBV2,NA,NA,TRBJ2-7,TGTGCCAGCAGGAGCGGACAGTCGGACTACGAGCAGTACTTC,CASRSGQSDYEQYF
TRBV5-1,NA,NA,TRBJ2-1,TGCGCCAGCGGTCAACAGGGTCGGAGCAATGAGCAGTTCTTC,CASGQQGRSNEQFF
TRBV18,NA,NA,TRBJ1-5,TGTGCCAGCTCGCTACAGGGCCCGATGGGGTCCCAGCATTTT,CASSLQGPMGSQHF
TRBV5-4,few,NA,TRBJ2-3,TGTGCCAGCAGAGGGAGTCGGATCGGCACAGATACGCAGTATTTT,CASRGSRIGTDTQYF
TRBV2,NA,TRBD2,TRBJ2-1,TGTGCCAGCAGTGCGGAGCGGGACTCCTACAATGAGCAGTTCTTC,CASSAERDSYNEQFF
TRBV5-6,NA,NA,TRBJ2-5,TGTGCCAGCAGCCAGGGACTCCAAGAGACCCAGTACTTC,CASSQGLQETQYF
TRBV7-6,NA,NA,TRBJ2-1,TGTGCCAGCAGCCCGTACCGGGACAATGAGCAGTTCTTC,CASSPYRDNEQFF
TRBV9,NA,NA,TRBJ1-1,TGTGCCAGCAGCCCATCGGGGGCGAACACTGAAGCTTTCTTT,CASSPSGANTEAFF
TRBV19,once,TRBD1,TRBJ1-1,TGTGCCAGTAGTACCAGACAGGGGCTGCGACTGAACACTGAAGCTTTCTTT,CASSTRQGLRLNTEAFF
TRBV30,NA,NA,TRBJ1-3,TGTGCCTGGAGGCCAAGGGGGTCTGGAAACACCATATATTTT,CAWRPRGSGNTIYF
TRBV27,NA,NA,TRBJ2-6,TGTGCCAGCAGTAGACCCCACAAGGCTGGGGCCAACGTCCTGACTTTC,CASSRPHKAGANVLTF
TRBV7-9,NA,TRBD2,TRBJ2-3,TGTGCCAGCAGCTTGACTAGCGGGGGGAGCACAGATACGCAGTATTTT,CASSLTSGGSTDTQYF
TRBV6-1,NA,NA,TRBJ1-5,TGTGCCAGCAGCGCCCACAGGTTCAATCAGCCCCAGCATTTT,CASSAHRFNQPQHF
TRBV27,NA,NA,TRBJ1-6,TGTGCCAGCACCCGCGGTATGGGTGATTCACCCCTCCACTTT,CASTRGMGDSPLHF